These 15 T cell receptor beta chains originate from one sample sequenced in a study of neurological immune-mediated disorders. TCRdb re-called the 5' RACE reads through MiXCR, storing one row per CDR3 protein. Here the sample spans about 87,000 distinct CDR3 sequences, roughly 3.3% being singletons. The specimen was PBMCs. The source is a woman between 45 and 60 years old with multiple sclerosis.

This clonotype was detected many times. The chain is built from TRBV7-6 and TRBJ2-2, with D unresolved. This CDR3 contains 15 residues. Germline V gives CDR1 SGHVS, CDR2 FNYEAQ. V lost 1 base, J lost 4 bases, and 10 bases lay in between. CDR3 DNA: TGTGCCAGCAGCTTAGGAGGACCGAGCACCGGGGAGCTGTTTTTT. This gives the protein CASSLGGPSTGELFF.

The sample holds many counts of this clonotype. The J gene is TRBJ2-3, the V gene TRBV9, with a possible D match to TRBD2 (6 bases). Per germline, CDR1 SGDLS and CDR2 YYNGEE. There are 17 residues in the CDR3. Trimming cost V 4 bases and J 2 bases, with 20 bases left between them. This CDR3 reads CASSPVGRREFTDTQYF. The DNA of the CDR3 is TGTGCCAGCAGCCCTGTCGGACGGCGGGAATTCACAGATACGCAGTATTTT.

In this sample, this clonotype turned up many times. The chain links TRBV20-1 to TRBJ2-1, with 10 nucleotides matching TRBD2. The CDR3 is made up of 14 amino acids. The V and J ends lost 6 bases and 4 bases, in that order; junction bases with no gene match: 6. Germline CDR1 reads DFQATT; CDR2 reads SNEGSKA (reference sequence). The CDR3 sequence is CSASLAGEYNEQFF. DNA for the CDR3: TGCAGTGCCTCCCTAGCGGGGGAATACAATGAGCAGTTCTTC.

This clonotype occurred a few times. The chain employs TRBV19 and TRBJ1-1; TRBD1 matches at 8 bases. The CDR3 contains 16 residues. CDR1 LNHDA and CDR2 SQIVND come from the germline V gene (reference sequence). V shed 5 bases and J 1 base; nucleotides not matched to a gene: 9. The CDR3 DNA is TGTGCCAGTAGTTCCCTCCGGACAGGGAAGAACACTGAAGCTTTCTTT. Translated: CASSSLRTGKNTEAFF. Based on the CDR3 plus reference TRBV19 and TRBJ1-1, the full variable domain is DGGITQSPKYLFRKEGQNVTLSCEQNLNHDAMYWYRQDPGQGLRLIYYSQIVNDFQKGDIAEGYSVSREKKESFPLTVTSAQKNPTAFYLCASSSLRTGKNTEAFFGQGTRLTVV.

This clonotype was seen many times. V usage is TRBV27 and J usage is TRBJ2-2; D is perhaps TRBD2 (6 bases). The CDR3 contains 15 residues. The V end was cut by 6 bases, the J end by 2 bases, with 13 bases between. Germline CDR1 reads MNHEY; CDR2 reads SMNVEV (reference sequence). This chain's CDR3 is CASRPPGLNTGELFF. The CDR3 nucleotides are TGTGCCAGCAGGCCCCCGGGACTTAACACCGGGGAGCTGTTTTTT.

This clonotype has at least ten counts. In DNA form, the CDR3 reads TGTGCCAGCAGTTATGATCGACGGTGGGACACTGAAGCTTTCTTT. Its translation: CASSYDRRWDTEAFF. The chain couples TRBV6-5 to TRBJ1-1; D gene ambiguous. This CDR3 is 15 amino acids long. Germline CDR1 MNHEY, CDR2 SVGAGI. V dropped 3 bases and J dropped 3 bases, with 14 bases sitting between them.

This clonotype occurred a few times. A single base separates this from a much larger clone, so it may be a read error. The chain is built from TRBV10-3 and TRBJ2-2, with D maybe TRBD1 (6 bases). The V gene lost 4 bases and the J gene lost 4 bases, with 16 bases spanning the gap. This CDR3 comprises 16 residues. The germline V gene has CDR1 ENHRY and CDR2 SYGVKD. DNA of the CDR3: TGTGCCATCAGTGGCGATCGTCAGGGGTTCACCGGGGAGCTGTTTTTT. It codes for CAISGDRQGFTGELFF.

This clonotype was seen ten or more times. The chain recombines TRBV5-1 with TRBJ1-2, with 8 bases lining up with TRBD1. The CDR3 runs to 15 residues. Germline-derived CDR1 and CDR2 are SGHRS and YFSETQ. After removal of 2 bases from V and 1 base from J, the junction contained 4 bases not matched to a gene. CDR3 DNA: TGCGCCAGCAGCTTTGGGACAGGACGTAACTATGGCTACACCTTC. Protein sequence: CASSFGTGRNYGYTF. The entire variable domain, with the rest obtained from reference TRBV5-1 and TRBJ1-2, is as follows: KAGVTQTPRYLIKTRGQQVTLSCSPISGHRSVSWYQQTPGQGLQFLFEYFSETQRNKGNFPGRFSGRQFSNSRSEMNVSTLELGDSALYLCASSFGTGRNYGYTFGSGTRLTVV.

This clonotype was found many times. The chain carries TRBV7-2 and TRBJ2-1, with D possibly TRBD1 on 6 matching bases. This CDR3 has 16 residues. V was cut by 5 bases and J by 3 bases, with 17 bases left in between. The germline V gene encodes CDR1 SGHTA and CDR2 FQGNSA. The CDR3: CASSPNRGTLYNEQFF. The CDR3 DNA reads TGTGCCAGCAGCCCCAACCGAGGGACACTCTACAATGAGCAGTTCTTC.

At least ten counts were recorded for this clonotype. This may be a read error: a much more frequent sequence differs by one nucleotide. This chain connects TRBV28 to TRBJ1-1, with TRBD1 matching 9 bases. The CDR3 is made up of 12 amino acids. Losses at the gene ends were 6 bases for V and 9 bases for J; bases not matched to a gene: 5. Germline V gene sequence: CDR1 MDHEN, CDR2 SYDVKM. Here the CDR3 DNA reads TGTGCCAGCAGCTTAGACAGGGGGAAAGCTTTCTTT. Protein sequence: CASSLDRGKAFF.

A few counts support this clonotype. A much larger clone sits a single nucleotide away, making a read error possible. CDR3 residues: CASSHGSFLYF. CDR3 DNA sequence: TGTGCCAGCAGCCACGGGAGTTTTCTGTACTTC. V is TRBV11-2 and J is TRBJ2-4; possible D gene TRBD2, 6 bases. The V end lost 5 bases, the J end lost 15 bases, and 14 bases lay between the germline ends. The CDR3 loop spans 11 amino acids. The germline V gene encodes CDR1 SGHAT and CDR2 FQNNGV.

In its sample, this clonotype was seen many times. The chain uses TRBV4-3 and TRBJ1-5, with a possible D match to TRBD1 (6 bases). Trimming cost V 0 bases and J 3 bases, with 12 bases left between them. CDR1 and CDR2 from the germline V gene are LGHNA and YSLEER. This CDR3 contains 16 residues. CDR3 bases: TGCGCCAGCAGCCAAGATGTGGGGGCCACCAATCAGCCCCAGCATTTT. This encodes CASSQDVGATNQPQHF.

This clonotype was observed at least ten times. The rearrangement uses TRBV6-5 and TRBJ2-7; tentative D call: TRBD2 (5 bases). Looked up from germline, CDR1 is MNHEY and CDR2 is SVGAGI. The CDR3 is made up of 16 amino acids. V dropped 9 bases and J dropped 2 bases, with 23 bases sitting between them. CDR3 loop: CARPPCPRLLPYEQYF. The CDR3 DNA reads as TGTGCCAGACCCCCTTGTCCCAGACTACTTCCCTACGAGCAGTACTTC.

This clonotype came up many times. This rearrangement joins TRBV29-1 to TRBJ1-2; possible D gene TRBD1, 6 bases. The germline V gene has CDR1 SQVTM and CDR2 ANQGSEA. V was clipped by 2 bases and J by 4 bases, with 17 bases between them. The CDR3 is 15 amino acids. The CDR3 loop reads CSVERGGWQVYGYTF. CDR3 DNA sequence: TGCAGCGTTGAAAGAGGGGGTTGGCAAGTCTATGGCTACACCTTC.

In its sample, this clonotype was seen many times. The chain has TRBV18 and TRBJ2-7, with 10 bases lining up with TRBD1. The CDR3 spans 15 residues. Trimming at V came to 3 bases and at J to 3 bases, leaving 5 bases not matched to a gene. The germline V gene encodes CDR1 KGHSH and CDR2 LQKENI. Written as DNA, the CDR3 is TGTGCCAGCTCACCCTCCTGGACAGGGGGCTACGAGCAGTACTTC. Its protein is CASSPSWTGGYEQYF. The whole variable domain, remainder taken from reference TRBV18 and TRBJ2-7, is NAGVMQNPRHLVRRRGQEARLRCSPMKGHSHVYWYRQLPEEGLKFMVYLQKENIIDESGMPKERFSAEFPKEGPSILRIQQVVRGDSAAYFCASSPSWTGGYEQYFGPGTRLTVT.